The 17 T cell receptor beta chains below come from one sample, sequenced in a study of Ad26.COV2.S vaccination and SARS-CoV-2 variants. Produced via immunoSEQ multiplex PCR; TCRdb's table is partial and in-frame only. Of about 680,000 clones listed, more than 80% are singletons. Treatment in this sample: roughly 18 received Ad26.COV2.S at low or high dose, single or two shots; about 5 received placebo; per-sample allocation not given. Day 63 following the first vaccine or placebo injection was when the samples were taken. The source material was peripheral blood, sampled in a trial of Ad26.COV2.S vaccine versus placebo. These receptors were obtained from a person between 18 and 60 years old who received the Ad26.COV2.S COVID-19 vaccine or a placebo.

The chain recombines TRBV12-3 or TRBV12-4 with TRBJ2-1, with D uncertain. With 6 bases removed from V and 0 bases from J, the gap between germline ends came to 6 bases. This CDR3 has 13 residues. The CDR3 DNA sequence: TGTGCCAGCAGCCTGAGCTCCTACAATGAGCAGTTCTTC. The encoded protein is CASSLSSYNEQFF.

The V call is TRBV2, the J call TRBJ2-1, with 13 bases fitting TRBD2. The length of the CDR3 is 15 residues. Looked up from germline, CDR1 is SNHLY and CDR2 is FYNNEI. Germline trimming cut 6 bases from V and 8 bases from J; bases unmatched to any gene: 7. CDR3 loop: CASSAGLAGIDEQFF. The CDR3 DNA sequence: TGTGCCAGCAGCGCGGGACTAGCGGGAATCGATGAGCAGTTCTTC.

The chain couples TRBV6-2 or TRBV6-3 to TRBJ2-7; possibly TRBD1 or TRBD2 for D (5 bases each). The CDR3 loop spans 14 amino acids. V lost 5 bases and J 2 bases, leaving 13 bases between the germline ends. Germline CDR1 is MNHEY and CDR2 is SVGEGT. DNA of the CDR3: TGTGCCAGCAGTAGGGACGGACTTGCCTACGAGCAGTACTTC. It is translated as CASSRDGLAYEQYF.

CDR3 in DNA: TGTGCCACCAGTAAGGGACCGGTACGCTCTGGGGCCAACGTCCTGACTTTC. It codes for CATSKGPVRSGANVLTF. The V gene is TRBV24-1, the J gene TRBJ2-6; perhaps D is TRBD1 or TRBD2 (5 bases each). Germline loops: CDR1 KGHDR, CDR2 SFDVKD. The V and J ends lost 6 bases and 0 bases respectively, with 14 bases between them. The CDR3 totals 17 residues.

The chain has TRBV3-1 (or the pseudogene TRBV3-2) and TRBJ1-1, with D maybe TRBD1 (5 bases). The CDR3 has 15 residues. Trimming took off 4 bases at V and 0 bases at J, with 12 bases between the two ends. Germline loops: CDR1 LGHDT, CDR2 YNNKEL (reference sequence). This chain's CDR3 is CASSRSQGMNTEAFF. The CDR3 DNA follows: TGTGCCAGCAGCCGCTCCCAGGGTATGAACACTGAAGCTTTCTTT.

The V gene is TRBV5-6, the J gene TRBJ1-4; D might be TRBD1 (5 bases). The CDR3 runs 17 residues. The germline V gene encodes CDR1 SGHDT and CDR2 YYEEEE. V gave up 1 base and J gave up 0 bases, with 13 bases separating them. The CDR3 loop reads CASSLISRAATNEKLFF. In nucleotides, the CDR3 is TGTGCCAGCAGCTTGATTTCCAGGGCTGCAACTAATGAAAAACTGTTTTTT.

The V call is TRBV18, the J call TRBJ2-2, with TRBD2 matching over 10 bases. CDR3 length equals 17 residues. J gave up 6 bases and V 2 bases, and 9 bases lay outside the gene matches. Germline assignment: CDR1 KGHSH and CDR2 LQKENI. The CDR3 nucleotides read TGTGCCAGCTCACCATTAGCTAGCGGGAGTGGATCCGGGGAGCTGTTTTTT. The encoded protein is CASSPLASGSGSGELFF.

In the case of this clone: A read error may account for a junction end that differs from germline. CDR3 bases: TGCGGGGGGTCCCCGGCCCTTAACACCGGGGAGCTGTTTTTT. It codes for CGGSPALNTGELFF. The chain couples TRBV19 to TRBJ2-2; 7 bases agree with TRBD2. The germline gives CDR1 LNHDA, CDR2 SQIVND (reference sequence). This CDR3 contains 14 residues.

V is TRBV2 and J is TRBJ1-5, with a weak D call TRBD1 (6 bases). Trimming stripped 7 bases from V and 3 bases from J, with 13 bases between. Germline values: CDR1 SNHLY, CDR2 FYNNEI. CDR3 size: 14 residues. In nucleotides, the CDR3 is TGTGCCAGCAATGGGGGCCGTAACAATCAGCCCCAGCATTTT. It is translated as CASNGGRNNQPQHF.

The CDR3, as DNA: TGTGCCAGCTCACTGGGCAGGACAGGGTCCTACGAGCAGTACTTC. Protein: CASSLGRTGSYEQYF. This chain links TRBV18 with TRBJ2-7, with 8 nucleotides matching TRBD1. The length of the CDR3 is 15 residues. From germline, CDR1 is KGHSH and CDR2 LQKENI. The J segment lost 1 base and the V segment lost 4 bases, leaving 6 bases of the junction unmatched. Based on the CDR3 plus reference TRBV18 and TRBJ2-7, the full variable domain is NAGVMQNPRHLVRRRGQEARLRCSPMKGHSHVYWYRQLPEEGLKFMVYLQKENIIDESGMPKERFSAEFPKEGPSILRIQQVVRGDSAAYFCASSLGRTGSYEQYFGPGTRLTVT.

The gene calls are TRBV5-6 and TRBJ1-5; tentative D call: TRBD1 (6 bases). The germline V and J ends were trimmed by 6 bases and 0 bases, with 19 bases remaining between them. Germline CDR1 SGHDT, CDR2 YYEEEE. CDR3 size: 17 residues. As DNA, the CDR3 is TGTGCCAGCACCTACTGGAACGACAGGAGTAGCAATCAGCCCCAGCATTTT. This translates into CASTYWNDRSSNQPQHF.

The chain recombines TRBV18 with TRBJ2-7, with unresolved D. Per germline, CDR1 KGHSH and CDR2 LQKENI. This CDR3 has 13 residues. V lost 0 bases and J 3 bases, leaving 6 bases between the germline ends. The CDR3 region is CASSPPSVYEQYF. DNA of the CDR3: TGTGCCAGCTCACCACCGTCAGTCTACGAGCAGTACTTC.

This chain links TRBV4-2 with TRBJ2-5; the match to TRBD2 covers 8 bases. The CDR3 is 15 amino acids. J lost 5 bases, V lost 2 bases, and 7 bases had no gene match. The germline CDR1 and CDR2 sequences are LGHNA and YNFKEQ. The CDR3 DNA reads as TGTGCCAGCAGCCAATCTCAGCGGGAGTCTGAGACCCAGTACTTC. The encoded protein is CASSQSQRESETQYF.

This rearrangement joins TRBV5-8 to TRBJ1-6; 8 positions match TRBD1. CDR3 length equals 15 residues. CDR1 and CDR2 (germline): SGHTS, YDEGEE. With V trimmed by 6 bases and J by 8 bases, 10 bases remained unmatched. The CDR3, as DNA: TGTGCCAGCAACCAGGGGGCGACCCCATATTCACCCCTCCACTTT. The encoded protein is CASNQGATPYSPLHF.

The V gene is TRBV3-1 (or the pseudogene TRBV3-2), the J gene TRBJ2-2, with TRBD2 matching 11 bases. CDR1 LGHDT and CDR2 YNNKEL come from the germline V gene (reference sequence). CDR3 size: 16 residues. Trimming cost V 1 base and J 6 bases; bases outside gene matches: 4. This CDR3 reads CASSQGIAGGPGELFF. Written as DNA, the CDR3 is TGTGCCAGCAGCCAAGGGATAGCGGGAGGGCCCGGGGAGCTGTTTTTT.

The rearrangement links TRBV7-2 to TRBJ2-2; D unresolved. Per the germline V gene, CDR1 is SGHTA and CDR2 is FQGNSA. This CDR3 has 15 residues. V lost 2 bases and J 1 base, leaving 8 bases between the germline ends. For the CDR3, the DNA is TGTGCCAGCAGCTTACAAGGATGGAACACCGGGGAGCTGTTTTTT. It is translated as CASSLQGWNTGELFF.

The chain joins TRBV6-5 to TRBJ2-7, with D perhaps matching TRBD2 (6 bases). The CDR3 runs to 14 residues. The germline V gene encodes CDR1 MNHEY and CDR2 SVGAGI. Trimming removed 2 bases from V and 3 bases from J, with 11 bases in between. The CDR3 is CASSYRDLFYEQYF. Written as DNA, the CDR3 is TGTGCCAGCAGTTACCGGGACTTATTCTACGAGCAGTACTTC.